These T cell receptor beta chains were read from a single sample in a study of sequential checkpoint blockade in melanoma. Sequencing was performed with immunoSEQ multiplex PCR; in TCRdb, only in-frame clones are kept and a portion is missing. The repertoire holds about 13,000 clones, around 73% seen once, with roughly a third in the top ten. The sequencing used CD8+ T cells sorted from blood (inferred from file names), collected from a patient given nivolumab and ipilimumab in sequence. The receptors come from a human donor with melanoma. CDR3s include the opening cysteine and the closing phenylalanine or tryptophan. Each record gives: V gene, clone size, D gene, J gene, CDR3 protein, CDR3 DNA. A D gene is named only where the DNA matches it firmly. Clone size appears in some rows only: once, few, many, or a class for an expanded clone.

TRBV4-3	NA	NA	TRBJ2-1	CASSQDSRSGEQFF	TGCGCCAGCAGCCAAGATAGCCGTAGTGGTGAGCAGTTCTTC
TRBV21-1	NA	NA	TRBJ2-3	CASSPPWRRDTQYF	TGTGCCAGCAGCCCTCCCTGGAGAAGGGATACGCAGTATTTT
TRBV5-5	few	TRBD1	TRBJ2-7	CASSLGQGAYYEQYF	TGTGCCAGCAGCCTGGGACAGGGGGCCTACTACGAGCAGTACTTC
TRBV9	NA	TRBD2	TRBJ2-5	CASSGTSGEGGETQYF	TGTGCCAGCAGCGGGACTAGCGGAGAGGGAGGAGAGACCCAGTACTTC
TRBV4-1	NA	NA	TRBJ1-1	CASSQDPRVLAEAFF	TGCGCCAGCAGCCAAGACCCCAGGGTCTTGGCTGAAGCTTTCTTT
TRBV9	NA	NA	TRBJ1-3	CASSLDTNSGNTIYF	TGTGCCAGCAGCCTAGACACTAACTCTGGAAACACCATATATTTT
TRBV9	NA	TRBD1	TRBJ2-7	CASSAGGQGREQYF	TGTGCCAGCAGCGCCGGGGGACAGGGTCGCGAGCAGTACTTC
TRBV4-1	NA	NA	TRBJ2-1	CASSQDGGVDEQFF	TGCGCCAGCAGCCAAGACGGGGGTGTGGATGAGCAGTTCTTC
TRBV30	few	TRBD1	TRBJ2-7	CAWKSGGEQYF	TGTGCCTGGAAATCAGGGGGCGAGCAGTACTTC
TRBV7-8	NA	TRBD2	TRBJ2-7	CASSLVAGTTYEQYF	TGTGCCAGCAGCTTAGTAGCGGGGACAACCTACGAGCAGTACTTC
TRBV25-1	NA	NA	TRBJ1-4	CASSEWAGPYEKLFF	TGTGCCAGCAGTGAATGGGCGGGGCCCTATGAAAAACTGTTTTTT
TRBV13	NA	TRBD1	TRBJ2-5	CASSSRDRGRETQYF	TGTGCCAGCAGCTCCCGGGACAGGGGGCGTGAGACCCAGTACTTC
TRBV6-6	NA	NA	TRBJ2-1	CASSYPYNEQFF	TGTGCCAGCAGTTACCCTTACAATGAGCAGTTCTTC
TRBV5-1	NA	NA	TRBJ2-5	CASSLGEVPLGTQYF	TGCGCCAGCAGCTTGGGGGAGGTCCCACTAGGGACCCAGTACTTC
TRBV5-1	NA	NA	TRBJ2-3	CASRVPLGTDTQYF	TGCGCCAGCCGTGTACCACTAGGCACAGATACGCAGTATTTT
TRBV6-1	NA	NA	TRBJ2-7	CASSEGAQAIYEQYF	TGTGCCAGCAGTGAAGGGGCCCAGGCGATCTACGAGCAGTACTTC
TRBV30	NA	TRBD1	TRBJ1-1	CAWSVQGHGEAFF	TGTGCCTGGAGTGTACAGGGGCATGGTGAAGCTTTCTTT
TRBV5-1	NA	TRBD1	TRBJ1-1	CASSLDRDRGTEAFF	TGCGCCAGCAGCTTAGACAGGGATAGAGGGACTGAAGCTTTCTTT
TRBV5-8	NA	NA	TRBJ2-5	CASSYYMAGETQYF	TGTGCCAGCAGCTATTACATGGCCGGGGAGACCCAGTACTTC
TRBV30	NA	NA	TRBJ1-2	CAGIGTLYGYTF	TGTGCGGGGATCGGGACTCTCTATGGCTACACCTTC
TRBV11-1	NA	TRBD1	TRBJ1-2	CASSPLDRNYGYTF	TGTGCCAGCAGCCCGCTGGACAGGAACTATGGCTACACCTTC
TRBV6-1	NA	TRBD1	TRBJ1-6	CASGADLDRVWVYNSPLHF	TGTGCCAGCGGTGCGGACTTGGACAGGGTTTGGGTCTATAATTCACCCCTCCACTTT
TRBV20-1	NA	NA	TRBJ1-1	CSAPTGTEAFF	TGCAGTGCTCCTACCGGGACAGAAGCTTTCTTT
TRBV29-1	NA	TRBD2	TRBJ2-5	CSVEDPGRGNSQETQYF	TGCAGCGTTGAAGATCCGGGGCGGGGGAACTCCCAAGAGACCCAGTACTTC
TRBV4-1	NA	NA	TRBJ2-1	CASSQGGGLYNEQFF	TGCGCCAGCAGCCAAGGCGGGGGCCTATACAATGAGCAGTTCTTC
TRBV14	NA	NA	TRBJ2-4	CASSQVRNIQYF	TGTGCCAGCAGCCAAGTCCGAAACATTCAGTACTTC
TRBV5-1	NA	TRBD1	TRBJ2-7	CASSTPGQGRHEQYF	TGCGCCAGCAGTACCCCAGGACAGGGGAGACACGAGCAGTACTTC
TRBV19	NA	TRBD1	TRBJ1-1	CASKDRDNTEAFF	TGTGCCAGTAAGGACAGGGATAACACTGAAGCTTTCTTT
TRBV19	NA	NA	TRBJ2-2	CASTALTATGELFF	TGTGCCAGTACCGCCTTGACAGCGACCGGGGAGCTGTTTTTT
TRBV7-9	few	TRBD1	TRBJ1-4	CASSLAPGQGALNEKLFF	TGTGCCAGCAGCTTAGCCCCGGGACAGGGGGCGCTCAATGAAAAACTGTTTTTT
TRBV7-9	NA	TRBD2	TRBJ2-3	CASSLGQLAGGLGKF	TGTGCCAGCAGCTTAGGGCAACTAGCGGGGGGGCTCGGGAAATTT
TRBV10-2	once	TRBD1	TRBJ2-5	CASSETGDQETQYF	TGCGCCAGCAGTGAGACAGGGGACCAAGAGACCCAGTACTTC
TRBV27	NA	NA	TRBJ2-7	CASSSGGYEQYF	TGTGCCAGCTCGAGCGGAGGGTACGAGCAGTACTTC
TRBV27	NA	NA	TRBJ1-1	CASGTTENTEAFF	TGTGCCAGCGGAACGACAGAGAACACTGAAGCTTTCTTT
TRBV5-6	few	NA	TRBJ2-1	CASSLDLEIYNEQFF	TGTGCCAGCAGCTTGGACTTAGAGATCTACAATGAGCAGTTCTTC
TRBV30	NA	TRBD2	TRBJ2-2	CAQTQRDWPGELFF	TGTGCCCAGACCCAGCGGGATTGGCCCGGGGAGCTGTTTTTT
TRBV7-7	NA	TRBD2	TRBJ2-3	CASSLDPPLAGHTDTQYF	TGTGCTAGCAGCTTAGACCCCCCACTAGCGGGGCACACAGATACGCAGTATTTT
TRBV19	NA	TRBD1	TRBJ2-7	CASSMGTGVNIYEQYF	TGTGCCAGTAGTATGGGGACAGGGGTAAACATCTACGAGCAGTACTTC
TRBV5-4	NA	TRBD2	TRBJ2-1	CASSFRLAGGSSYNEQFF	TGTGCCAGCAGCTTTCGACTAGCGGGAGGGAGCTCCTACAATGAGCAGTTCTTC
TRBV4-1	once	NA	TRBJ2-2	CASSLTKSTGELFF	TGCGCCAGCAGTTTAACTAAATCCACCGGGGAGCTGTTTTTT
TRBV11-2	NA	NA	TRBJ2-5	CASLGGGGYGETQYF	TGTGCCAGCCTGGGAGGAGGGGGCTATGGAGAGACCCAGTACTTC
TRBV6-5	NA	NA	TRBJ2-7	CASSSQGGPYEQYF	TGTGCCAGCAGTTCCCAGGGGGGTCCCTACGAGCAGTACTTC
TRBV21-1	NA	NA	TRBJ1-6	CASTNLGREGRRDSPLHF	TGTGCCAGCACCAACCTCGGGAGGGAGGGCCGACGCGATTCACCCCTCCACTTT
TRBV7-9	NA	NA	TRBJ1-2	CASSLRERGYGYTF	TGTGCCAGCAGTCTCAGGGAAAGGGGCTATGGCTACACCTTC
TRBV27	NA	TRBD2	TRBJ2-7	CASSFGTRGYEQYF	TGTGCCAGCAGTTTTGGGACTAGAGGATACGAGCAGTACTTC
TRBV10-3	few	NA	TRBJ1-5	CAISDLLRQPQHF	TGTGCCATCAGTGACCTATTACGCCAGCCCCAGCATTTT
TRBV7-9	NA	TRBD2	TRBJ2-7	CASSSDGTSGSRYEQYF	TGTGCCAGCAGTTCAGATGGGACTAGCGGGAGTAGGTACGAGCAGTACTTC
TRBV2	NA	NA	TRBJ2-5	CASSDSSGYQETQYF	TGTGCCAGCAGTGATAGTAGCGGTTACCAAGAGACCCAGTACTTC